Each of the 5 T cell receptor beta chains below was sequenced from the same sample in a study of cytomegalovirus exposure and HLA in healthy donors. Both 60 Vbeta primers and 13 Jbeta primers went into the PCR. The protocol was immunoSEQ multiplex PCR, while the TCRdb copy is restricted to in-frame clones and leaves out a portion. Among around 150,000 clones, approximately 79% were seen once, and the ten largest hold approximately 0.99%. The sample was PBMCs. These receptors all stem from a male donor in good health and CMV-seronegative.

This chain joins TRBV6-6 and TRBJ1-4; unclear D gene. Trimming stripped 11 bases from V and 3 bases from J, with 16 bases between. CDR3 length equals 14 residues. The germline V gene has CDR1 MNHNY and CDR2 SVGAGI (reference sequence). The CDR3 spells CACLAGRANEKLFF. The CDR3 region has the DNA TGTGCCTGTCTTGCGGGGAGGGCTAATGAAAAACTGTTTTTT.

This clone has a single count. V usage is TRBV29-1 and J usage is TRBJ1-1; D not certain. V lost 3 bases, J lost 4 bases, and 12 bases lay in between. The CDR3 contains 13 residues. Germline CDR1 and CDR2: SQVTM and ANQGSEA. The CDR3 DNA is TGCAGCGTTGATTACGGGAGTGGCACTGAAGCTTTCTTT. Translated, it gives CSVDYGSGTEAFF.

The V and J genes are TRBV7-2 and TRBJ1-5; D gene ambiguous. Trimming removed 0 bases from V and 6 bases from J, with 9 bases in between. Germline V gene sequence: CDR1 SGHTA, CDR2 FQGNSA. This CDR3 comprises 14 residues. The CDR3 region is CASSLAGVGQPQHF. The CDR3 DNA follows: TGTGCCAGCAGCTTAGCCGGGGTAGGTCAGCCCCAGCATTTT. Full variable domain (remainder filled in from reference TRBV7-2 and TRBJ1-5): GAGVSQSPSNKVTEKGKDVELRCDPISGHTALYWYRQSLGQGLEFLIYFQGNSAPDKSGLPSDRFSAERTGGSVSTLTIQRTQQEDSAVYLCASSLAGVGQPQHFGDGTRLSIL.

CDR3 nucleotides: TGTGCCAGCCAAGACAGGCGCCCGGAGACCCAGTACTTC. Translating gives CASQDRRPETQYF. The V gene is TRBV6-6, the J gene TRBJ2-5, with D perhaps TRBD1 (6 bases). V lost 8 bases and J 5 bases, leaving 15 bases between the germline ends. CDR1 MNHNY and CDR2 SVGAGI come from the germline V gene (reference sequence). This CDR3 contains 13 residues.

The rearrangement uses TRBV10-3 and TRBJ1-2, with 12 bases aligning to TRBD1. Trimming at V came to 3 bases and at J to 4 bases, leaving 6 bases not matched to a gene. Germline lookup yields CDR1 ENHRY and CDR2 SYGVKD. The CDR3 length is 16 residues. Written as DNA, the CDR3 is TGTGCCATCAGTGACCCCGGGACAGGGGGCTTCTATGGCTACACCTTC. Translation gives CAISDPGTGGFYGYTF.